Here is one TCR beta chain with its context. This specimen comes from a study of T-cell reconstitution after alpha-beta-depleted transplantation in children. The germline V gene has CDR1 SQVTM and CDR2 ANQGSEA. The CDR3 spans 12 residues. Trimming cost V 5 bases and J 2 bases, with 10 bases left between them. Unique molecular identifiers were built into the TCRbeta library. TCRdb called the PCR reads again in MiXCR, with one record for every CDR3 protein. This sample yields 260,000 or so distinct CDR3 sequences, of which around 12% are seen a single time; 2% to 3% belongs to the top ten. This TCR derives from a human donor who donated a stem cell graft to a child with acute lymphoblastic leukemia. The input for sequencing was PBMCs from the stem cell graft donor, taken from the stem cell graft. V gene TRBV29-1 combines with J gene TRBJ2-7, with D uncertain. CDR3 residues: CSVYDGTYEQYF. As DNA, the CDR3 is TGCAGCGTTTATGACGGAACCTACGAGCAGTACTTC.